This T cell receptor (beta chain) was obtained from a study of blood T cell repertoires in COVID-19. Study processing details: Amplification with reference gene primers provided the estimates of nucleated cell counts. Here immunoSEQ multiplex PCR was the method, and the copy in TCRdb shows in-frame clones only, minus some. Clone size and V and J calls were adopted from that table, with D and trimming inferred from the DNA. The sample contains about 85,000 clones, roughly 84% of which appear only once. The CDR3 sequence is 17 residues long. V was pared by 1 base and J by 0 bases, with 3 bases of the junction left unmatched. CDR1 and CDR2 from the germline V gene are LGHNA and YNFKEQ.

This chain uses TRBV4-2 with TRBJ1-5, with TRBD1 matching 10 bases. This TCR was recovered from a man aged 65-85 years with acute or convalescent COVID-19. Sequenced: peripheral blood. This CDR3 is CASSQGDRGYSNQPQHF. The CDR3 bases are TGTGCCAGCAGCCAAGGGGACAGGGGATATAGCAATCAGCCCCAGCATTTT.